This TCR beta chain was recorded in a study of brain metastases from non-small cell lung cancer. Study conclusions and caveats: TCR repertoires overlapped largely between brain metastases and matched primaries. Compared with their matched primary tumors, about 62% of brain metastases showed expanded T-cell clones. Fewer infiltrating T cells were found in brain metastases than primaries.

About this clone: The antigen is undetermined.

CDR1 is MNHEY and CDR2 is SVGAGI in the germline V gene. Trimming took off 4 bases at V and 4 bases at J, with 14 bases between the two ends. This CDR3 has 15 residues. Sequencing used immunoSEQ multiplex PCR; TCRdb keeps in-frame clones, though not all of them. The profile shows 2,000 to 2,500 clones, under 85% of them singletons. Sequencing was carried out using primary lung tumor tissue. This receptor was taken from a donor older than 35 with non-small cell lung cancer. The chain is built from TRBV6-5 and TRBJ1-3; possible D gene TRBD1, 5 bases. CDR3 nucleotides: TGTGCCAGCAGTTCCCTAAGAGGGGCCGGAAACACCATATATTTT. Protein: CASSSLRGAGNTIYF.